Listed below are T cell receptor beta chains from one sample, sequenced in a study of CD8+ T cells in alopecia areata. Clones were sequenced by immunoSEQ multiplex PCR, and TCRdb holds only the in-frame ones, with some missing. Counted here are about 64,000 clones, 35% to 55% occurring once; the ten biggest clones make up roughly 20%. Material: CD8+ T cells sorted from blood, obtained at approximately week 39, from a patient treated with tofacitinib. The receptors come from a human donor with alopecia areata. Each CDR3 is given with its conserved first and last residue. D genes are given only for firm matches. Size is stated for part of the rows, as once, few or many counts, or as a class when the clone is expanded.

D | size | J | V | CDR3
NA | NA | TRBJ2-7 | TRBV5-4 | CASSLDMRWELYEQYF
NA | NA | TRBJ2-3 | TRBV5-1 | CASSPFQLAVTDTQYF
NA | NA | TRBJ1-2 | TRBV25-1 | CASSESLNWDGYTF
NA | NA | TRBJ1-2 | TRBV25-1 | CASSESLAGLYGYTF
NA | NA | TRBJ2-3 | TRBV21-1 | CASSKLVTDTQYF
NA | NA | TRBJ2-6 | TRBV7-9 | CASSLPSGGPNHVLTF
TRBD1 | NA | TRBJ1-5 | TRBV4-2 | CASSQGQLNQPQHF
TRBD2 | NA | TRBJ2-7 | TRBV29-1 | CSAGGDYEQYF
NA | few | TRBJ2-3 | TRBV6-5 | CASRERPDTQYF
TRBD1 | few | TRBJ2-7 | TRBV7-9 | CASSPPGQRDSYEQYF
TRBD2 | few | TRBJ2-1 | TRBV7-9 | CASRKGVAGGNEQFF
TRBD2 | NA | TRBJ2-1 | TRBV2 | CASRRGGNEQFF
NA | medium-sized | TRBJ1-2 | TRBV29-1 | CSVRRGESYGYTF
TRBD1 | NA | TRBJ1-1 | TRBV6-1 | CASSDPGQRLVEAFF
TRBD2 | NA | TRBJ2-5 | TRBV9 | CASSVALRERGETQYF
NA | few | TRBJ2-3 | TRBV30 | CACPVGGWYF
TRBD2 | NA | TRBJ2-3 | TRBV19 | CASTSGTHSTDTQYF
NA | NA | TRBJ1-1 | TRBV11-2 | CASSSVAWTEAFF
NA | NA | TRBJ1-2 | TRBV6-6 | CASSSYGYTF
NA | NA | TRBJ2-7 | TRBV27 | CASGPTYEQYF
TRBD2 | NA | TRBJ2-1 | TRBV30 | CALGAGARDNELFF
TRBD2 | few | TRBJ2-3 | TRBV29-1 | CSSFLGWRAGTSSTDTQYF
NA | few | TRBJ2-7 | TRBV28 | CASSPRGGRNSYEQYF
NA | NA | TRBJ1-2 | TRBV29-1 | CSVEVKGYGYTF
NA | NA | TRBJ2-7 | TRBV29-1 | CSVEGVGEQYF
NA | NA | TRBJ2-1 | TRBV29-1 | CSVGPGPLFF
NA | few | TRBJ2-7 | TRBV25-1 | CATNPDGVYEQYF
NA | NA | TRBJ2-1 | TRBV4-1 | CASSQDPVDEQFF
NA | NA | TRBJ2-5 | TRBV7-2 | CASSLLVGRRETQYF
NA | NA | TRBJ2-7 | TRBV7-9 | CASSRGGYEQYF
NA | few | TRBJ2-7 | TRBV9 | CASSEWGLDSYEQYF
TRBD2 | NA | TRBJ2-7 | TRBV5-5 | CASSLSAGAGYEQYF
NA | NA | TRBJ2-1 | TRBV29-1 | CSVVTGPNEQFF
NA | NA | TRBJ2-1 | TRBV29-1 | CSVKINEQFF
TRBD1 | NA | TRBJ2-5 | TRBV9 | CASSPRGGTGGQETQYF
NA | many | TRBJ1-1 | TRBV7-8 | CASSWTVMNTEAFF
NA | NA | TRBJ2-3 | TRBV29-1 | CSVEDRPSTDTQYF
NA | NA | TRBJ2-3 | TRBV14 | CASSQASWGDTQYF
NA | few | TRBJ1-2 | TRBV7-9 | CASSSSRNGYTF
NA | NA | TRBJ2-7 | TRBV29-1 | CSVEGGYSGAYEQYF
TRBD2 | NA | TRBJ2-5 | TRBV7-2 | CASSRGVMETQYF
NA | few | TRBJ2-5 | TRBV29-1 | CGGRRWETQYF
TRBD2 | NA | TRBJ2-5 | TRBV4-1 | CASSQVSTSGSETQYF
TRBD1 | NA | NA | TRBV29-1 | CSVERWQGASYEQYF
TRBD2 | few | TRBJ2-3 | TRBV28 | CASSFSGTDTDTQYF
TRBD2 | once | TRBJ2-3 | TRBV9 | CASSKGLVPDTQYF
NA | few | TRBJ2-7 | TRBV25-1 | CASTSGQYEQYF
NA | NA | TRBJ1-2 | TRBV5-1 | CASLLGSLLGYTF
TRBD2 | NA | TRBJ2-5 | TRBV14 | CASAPLAEEETQYF
NA | NA | TRBJ2-3 | TRBV4-1 | CASSQVAGTDTQYF
NA | NA | TRBJ1-1 | TRBV29-1 | CTTTWGTEAFF
TRBD1 | NA | TRBJ1-1 | TRBV19 | CATLHRGMNTEAFF
NA | NA | TRBJ2-7 | TRBV29-1 | CSVDAGTDTYEQYF
NA | few | TRBJ1-1 | TRBV29-1 | CSVERESRNTEAFF
NA | NA | TRBJ2-7 | TRBV5-6 | CASSHTGWDSYEQYF
TRBD1 | NA | TRBJ2-2 | TRBV30 | CASPGQGLIRELFF
TRBD2 | NA | TRBJ2-1 | TRBV30 | CAWGSGRARNEQFF
TRBD2 | once | TRBJ2-5 | TRBV6-5 | CASRRGGEETQYF